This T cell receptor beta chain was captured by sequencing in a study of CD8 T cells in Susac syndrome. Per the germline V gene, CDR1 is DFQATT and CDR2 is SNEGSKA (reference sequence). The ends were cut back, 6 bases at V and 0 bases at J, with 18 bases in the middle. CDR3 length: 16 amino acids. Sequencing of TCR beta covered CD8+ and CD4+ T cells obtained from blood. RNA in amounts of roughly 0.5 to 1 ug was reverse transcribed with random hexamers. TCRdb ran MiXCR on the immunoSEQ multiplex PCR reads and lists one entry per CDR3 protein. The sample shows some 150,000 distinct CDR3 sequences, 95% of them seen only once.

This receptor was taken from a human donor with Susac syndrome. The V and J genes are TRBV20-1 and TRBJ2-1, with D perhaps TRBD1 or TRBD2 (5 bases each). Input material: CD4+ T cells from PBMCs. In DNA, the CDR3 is TGCAGTGCGCGAGGAATGGGACGGGGCTCCTACAATGAGCAGTTCTTC. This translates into CSARGMGRGSYNEQFF.